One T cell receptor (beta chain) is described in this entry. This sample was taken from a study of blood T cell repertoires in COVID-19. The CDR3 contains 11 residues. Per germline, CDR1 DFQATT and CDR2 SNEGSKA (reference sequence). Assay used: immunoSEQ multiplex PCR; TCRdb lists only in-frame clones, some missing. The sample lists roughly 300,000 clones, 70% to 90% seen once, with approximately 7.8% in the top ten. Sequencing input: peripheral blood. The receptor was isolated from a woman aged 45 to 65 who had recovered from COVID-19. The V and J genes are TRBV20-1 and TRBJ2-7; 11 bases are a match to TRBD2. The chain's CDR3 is CLGTSGVGQYF. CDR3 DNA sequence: TGCCTGGGGACTAGCGGAGTCGGGCAGTACTTC.